A single sample gave rise to the 23 T cell receptor beta chains below, sequenced in a study of T cells in Graves' hyperthyroidism and ophthalmopathy. Amplification targeted TCR beta CDR3 regions from RNA transcripts. HTBI primers were employed in a first-round RT-PCR of the TCR CDR3. Using its own MiXCR run on the multiplex PCR reads, TCRdb lists one record per CDR3 protein. The repertoire has approximately 740,000 distinct CDR3 sequences, around 15% of them found once; the top ten carry about 10%. Sequencing was done on a sample of blood. These receptors were obtained from a woman under 30 with Graves' hyperthyroidism.

This clonotype was counted a few times. The gene calls are TRBV29-1 and TRBJ2-1, with D perhaps TRBD1 (6 bases). Looked up from germline, CDR1 is SQVTM and CDR2 is ANQGSEA. The CDR3 covers 13 residues. The V end was cut by 7 bases, the J end by 2 bases, with 12 bases between. The CDR3 region is CSGRQAAYNEQFF. The DNA of the CDR3 is TGCAGCGGCAGACAGGCGGCCTACAATGAGCAGTTCTTC.

This clonotype was counted at least ten times. The chain links TRBV12-3 or TRBV12-4 to TRBJ2-3, with D possibly matching TRBD2 (6 bases). CDR3 length: 13 amino acids. Deletions cut 6 bases from V and 3 bases from J, with 10 bases between. CDR3 residues: CASSQSGTDTQYF. The DNA of the CDR3 is TGTGCCAGCAGCCAAAGCGGGACAGATACGCAGTATTTT.

The chain employs TRBV6-2 or TRBV6-3 and TRBJ1-1, with D unresolved. This CDR3 region has 17 residues. Trimming took off 2 bases at V and 1 base at J, with 17 bases between the two ends. Per germline, CDR1 MNHEY and CDR2 SVGEGT. The CDR3: CASSYGGLSLANTEAFF. The CDR3 DNA reads TGTGCCAGCAGTTACGGAGGTCTCAGTTTAGCGAACACTGAAGCTTTCTTT.

V usage is TRBV24-1 and J usage is TRBJ1-5, with TRBD1 matching 8 bases. CDR1 KGHDR and CDR2 SFDVKD come from the germline V gene. Losses at the gene ends were 4 bases for V and 5 bases for J; bases not matched to a gene: 3. The CDR3 is 14 amino acids. The CDR3 DNA is TGTGCCACCAGTGACCAGGGGGCGTATCAGCCCCAGCATTTT. Residues: CATSDQGAYQPQHF.

V gene TRBV29-1 combines with J gene TRBJ2-7; D might be TRBD2 (7 bases). The last part of the DNA fits TRBJ2-1 better; the J call may be wrong. The CDR3 sequence is 14 residues long. CDR1 is SQVTM, CDR2 ANQGSEA, per germline. The CDR3, as DNA: TGCAGCGTTCATGGGGGGGCCCACGCCTACGAGCAGTTCTTC. This codes for CSVHGGAHAYEQFF.

There are a few counts of this clonotype. This sequence joins TRBV19 and TRBJ1-2; unclear D gene. The CDR3 is made up of 13 amino acids. V was shortened by 0 bases and J by 4 bases, with 6 bases between the two germline ends. Per germline, CDR1 LNHDA and CDR2 SQIVND (reference sequence). Here the CDR3 reads CASSIDEGYGYTF. In DNA form, the CDR3 reads TGTGCCAGTAGTATAGATGAAGGCTATGGCTACACCTTC.

This sequence joins TRBV6-1 and TRBJ2-2; D remains ambiguous. In germline, CDR1 is MNHNS, CDR2 SASEGT. The CDR3 is 16 residues long. Trimming stripped 6 bases from V and 3 bases from J, with 17 bases between. Here the CDR3 DNA reads TGTGCCAGCAGCACCTCACGCGGATTATACACCGGGGAGCTGTTTTTT. Amino acids: CASSTSRGLYTGELFF.

As regards this clonotype: No conserved phenylalanine or tryptophan is present at the end of the CDR3, so a read error is the likely explanation. V is TRBV5-1 and J is TRBJ1-1; TRBD1 is a possible D gene (5 bases). V gave up 2 bases and J gave up 3 bases, with 11 bases separating them. The CDR3 sequence is 14 residues long. From germline, CDR1 is SGHRS and CDR2 YFSETQ. The CDR3 DNA reads TGCGCCAGCAGCTTACGGGGGGAGGACACTGAAGCTTTCTTG. Translated, it gives CASSLRGEDTEAFL.

In this sample, this clonotype turned up many times. The genes are TRBV7-2 and TRBJ1-1; D uncertain. The CDR3 runs 13 residues. V was clipped by 5 bases and J by 1 base, with 8 bases between them. Germline CDR1 SGHTA, CDR2 FQGNSA. DNA for the CDR3: TGTGCCAGCAGCCCTTATTCGAACACTGAAGCTTTCTTT. This sequence encodes CASSPYSNTEAFF.

This clonotype has a handful of counts. The chain carries TRBV10-3 and TRBJ2-5, with 8 bases identical to TRBD1. The CDR3 has 16 amino acids. Unmatched junction bases numbered 8, after V lost 4 bases and J lost 1 base. Germline CDR1 ENHRY, CDR2 SYGVKD. The CDR3 sequence: CAISGFGQGAQETQYF. CDR3 sequence (DNA): TGTGCCATCAGTGGGTTTGGACAGGGAGCCCAAGAGACCCAGTACTTC.

This clonotype showed up many times. The rearrangement uses TRBV6-1 and TRBJ1-1; 9 bases agree with TRBD1. Germline V gene lookup returns CDR1 MNHNS and CDR2 SASEGT. This CDR3 has 13 residues. V trimming: 8 bases; J trimming: 3 bases; junction bases outside the gene matches: 4. CDR3 region: CASGRTGDTEAFF. The CDR3 DNA sequence: TGTGCCAGCGGGAGGACAGGGGACACTGAAGCTTTCTTT.

This clonotype was seen at least ten times. The junction shows a germline mismatch at one end, possibly a read error. CDR3 coding DNA: TGTGCCTGGAGTGAACAAGCGGGAGGGTCCTACCAGCAGTACTTC. It yields the protein CAWSEQAGGSYQQYF. V usage is TRBV30 and J usage is TRBJ2-7, with 10 bases fitting TRBD2. The CDR3 loop spans 15 amino acids. The germline V gene has CDR1 GTSNPN and CDR2 SVGIG (reference sequence).

In this sample, this clonotype turned up many times. The chain has TRBV28 and TRBJ2-5, with D tentatively TRBD2 (6 bases). The CDR3 totals 15 residues. Trimming left V 8 bases short and J 0 bases short, with 16 bases between. Looked up from germline, CDR1 is MDHEN and CDR2 is SYDVKM. Written as DNA, the CDR3 is TGTGCCAGCCGCGGGGCTAGCGCAAACCAAGAGACCCAGTACTTC. Residues: CASRGASANQETQYF.

This chain uses TRBV2 with TRBJ2-7; 7 bases match TRBD1. Germline V gives CDR1 SNHLY, CDR2 FYNNEI. Losses at the gene ends were 5 bases for V and 2 bases for J; bases not matched to a gene: 9. This CDR3 has 15 residues. The DNA of the CDR3 is TGTGCCAGCAGTCGGCGACAGGGACCCACCTACGAGCAGTACTTC. As protein: CASSRRQGPTYEQYF.

The chain combines TRBV5-6 with TRBJ1-5; tentatively, D is TRBD1 (6 bases). This CDR3 has 16 residues. V lost 4 bases and J 4 bases, leaving 18 bases between the germline ends. Per the germline V gene, CDR1 is SGHDT and CDR2 is YYEEEE. CDR3 DNA: TGTGCCAGCAGCCTCCCGGGGGGGGGGCCTAATCAGCCCCAGCATTTT. Amino acid sequence: CASSLPGGGPNQPQHF.

This clonotype was observed at least ten times. The rearrangement links TRBV11-2 to TRBJ2-7, with unresolved D. The CDR3 totals 13 residues. Trimming stripped 3 bases from V and 3 bases from J, with 9 bases between. The germline V gene has CDR1 SGHAT and CDR2 FQNNGV. This chain's CDR3 is CASSFPGGYEQYF. The CDR3 DNA follows: TGTGCCAGCAGCTTTCCCGGTGGCTACGAGCAGTACTTC.

This clonotype was seen at least ten times. The J gene is TRBJ2-5, the V gene TRBV28; D is possibly TRBD2 (6 bases). CDR3 length: 15 residues. Trimming stripped 5 bases from V and 5 bases from J, with 18 bases between. Per the germline V gene, CDR1 is MDHEN and CDR2 is SYDVKM. The CDR3 sequence is CASSPHPGTLETQYF. CDR3 bases: TGTGCCAGCAGTCCACACCCCGGGACTTTGGAGACCCAGTACTTC.

This clonotype showed up many times. The chain employs TRBV5-6 and TRBJ1-1; D gene uncertain. The CDR3 sequence is 14 residues long. The V gene lost 0 bases and the J gene lost 0 bases, with 6 bases spanning the gap. Germline V CDR1 and CDR2: SGHDT, YYEEEE. In nucleotides, the CDR3 is TGTGCCAGCAGCTTGGGGGTTCTGAACACTGAAGCTTTCTTT. Amino acid sequence: CASSLGVLNTEAFF. Variable domain in full (rest from reference TRBV5-6 and TRBJ1-1): DAGVTQSPTHLIKTRGQQVTLRCSPKSGHDTVSWYQQALGQGPQFIFQYYEEEERQRGNFPDRFSGHQFPNYSSELNVNALLLGDSALYLCASSLGVLNTEAFFGQGTRLTVV.

The chain uses TRBV4-1 and TRBJ2-7; 8 bases agree with TRBD2. V lost 1 base to trimming and J lost 0 bases; unmatched junction nucleotides: 8. The CDR3 is 17 amino acids. Germline CDR1 MGHRA, CDR2 YSYEKL. The CDR3 DNA reads as TGCGCCAGCAGCCAAGTGAGCGGGAGCCCCACCTCCTACGAGCAGTACTTC. Translated, it gives CASSQVSGSPTSYEQYF.

This clonotype has just a few counts. The chain joins TRBV7-3 to TRBJ1-1; D unclear. Germline V gives CDR1 SGHTA, CDR2 FQGTGA. CDR3 length equals 14 residues. With 5 bases removed from V and 2 bases from J, the gap between germline ends came to 12 bases. The CDR3 here is CASSPTQDNTEAFF. The CDR3 DNA sequence: TGTGCCAGCAGCCCGACGCAGGATAACACTGAAGCTTTCTTT.

This clonotype was counted at least ten times. This chain joins TRBV28 and TRBJ2-6; D gene unclear. Germline lookup yields CDR1 MDHEN and CDR2 SYDVKM. Trimming cost V 1 base and J 2 bases, with 9 bases left between them. CDR3 size: 16 residues. Written as DNA, the CDR3 is TGTGCCAGCAGTTTATTCAGGCCAGCTGGGGCCAACGTCCTGACTTTC. Translating gives CASSLFRPAGANVLTF.

This clonotype has ten or more counts. The chain has TRBV9 and TRBJ2-1, with D possibly matching TRBD1 (6 bases). With 0 bases removed from V and 0 bases from J, the gap between germline ends came to 13 bases. CDR3 length equals 17 residues. Germline V gene sequence: CDR1 SGDLS, CDR2 YYNGEE. CDR3 nucleotides: TGTGCCAGCAGCGTAGGTCAGGGGACCCGCTCCTACAATGAGCAGTTCTTC. Translating it yields CASSVGQGTRSYNEQFF.

J is TRBJ2-6 and V is TRBV5-4, with a tentative D call TRBD2 (5 bases). This CDR3 contains 18 residues. Germline V CDR1 and CDR2: SGHNT, YYREEE (reference sequence). Between the trimmed V and J ends, which lost 4 bases and 2 bases, there was a span of 19 bases. The CDR3 DNA is TGTGCCAGCAGCGCCCCCGAGGGTGGGTCTCCTGGGGCCAACGTCCTGACTTTC. Protein sequence: CASSAPEGGSPGANVLTF.